This TCR beta chain came from a study of blood T cell repertoires in COVID-19. Study as a whole: The origin of the acute and convalescent COVID-19 samples was the United States, Italy and Spain.

Germline CDR1 SEHNR, CDR2 FQNEAQ (reference sequence). The CDR3 is made up of 13 amino acids. With V trimmed by 5 bases and J by 6 bases, 6 bases remained unmatched. Using immunoSEQ multiplex PCR, the repertoire was profiled, and TCRdb retains in-frame clones only, with some absent. Of roughly 270,000 clones in the sample, 88% are singletons; the top ten hold 9.4%. The sequence derives from a man aged 18 to 35 with active or convalescent COVID-19. The sequenced material came from peripheral blood. This chain joins TRBV7-9 and TRBJ2-7; 8 bases are a match to TRBD1. The CDR3 loop is CASSPWTGSEQYF. Written as DNA, the CDR3 is TGTGCCAGCAGCCCGTGGACAGGGAGCGAGCAGTACTTC.